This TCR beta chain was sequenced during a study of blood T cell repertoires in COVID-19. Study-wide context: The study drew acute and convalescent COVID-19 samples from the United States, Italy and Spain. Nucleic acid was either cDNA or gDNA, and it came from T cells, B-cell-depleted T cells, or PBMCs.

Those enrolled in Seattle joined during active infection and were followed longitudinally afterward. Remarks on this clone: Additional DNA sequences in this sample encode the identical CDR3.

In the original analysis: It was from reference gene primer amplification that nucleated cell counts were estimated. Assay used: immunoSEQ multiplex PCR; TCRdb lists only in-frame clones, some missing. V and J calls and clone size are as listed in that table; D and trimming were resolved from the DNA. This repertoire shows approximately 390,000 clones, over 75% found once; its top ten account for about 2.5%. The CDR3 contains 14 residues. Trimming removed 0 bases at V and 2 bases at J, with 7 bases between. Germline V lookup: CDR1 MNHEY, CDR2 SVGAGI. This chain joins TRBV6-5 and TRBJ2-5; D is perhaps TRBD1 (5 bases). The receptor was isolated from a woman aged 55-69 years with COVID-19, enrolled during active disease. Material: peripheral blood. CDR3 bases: TGTGCCAGCAGTTACTCCGCAGGGCAAGAGACCCAGTACTTC. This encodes CASSYSAGQETQYF.